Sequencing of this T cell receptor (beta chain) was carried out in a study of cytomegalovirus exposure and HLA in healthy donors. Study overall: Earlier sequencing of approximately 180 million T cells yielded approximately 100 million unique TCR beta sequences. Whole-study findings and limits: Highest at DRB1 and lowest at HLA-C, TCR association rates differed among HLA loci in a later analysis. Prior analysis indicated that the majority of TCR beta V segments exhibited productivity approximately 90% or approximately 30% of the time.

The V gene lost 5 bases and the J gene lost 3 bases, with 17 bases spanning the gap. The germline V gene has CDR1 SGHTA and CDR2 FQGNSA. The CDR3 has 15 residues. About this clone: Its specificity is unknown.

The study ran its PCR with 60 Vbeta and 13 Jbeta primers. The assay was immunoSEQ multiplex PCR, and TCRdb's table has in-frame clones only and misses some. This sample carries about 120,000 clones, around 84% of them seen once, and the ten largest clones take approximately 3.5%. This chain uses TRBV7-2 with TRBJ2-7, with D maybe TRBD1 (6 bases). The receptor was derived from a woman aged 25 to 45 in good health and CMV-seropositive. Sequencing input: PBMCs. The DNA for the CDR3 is TGTGCCAGCAGCCCAAGGAGGACAGCTAGCTACGAGCAGTACTTC. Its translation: CASSPRRTASYEQYF.